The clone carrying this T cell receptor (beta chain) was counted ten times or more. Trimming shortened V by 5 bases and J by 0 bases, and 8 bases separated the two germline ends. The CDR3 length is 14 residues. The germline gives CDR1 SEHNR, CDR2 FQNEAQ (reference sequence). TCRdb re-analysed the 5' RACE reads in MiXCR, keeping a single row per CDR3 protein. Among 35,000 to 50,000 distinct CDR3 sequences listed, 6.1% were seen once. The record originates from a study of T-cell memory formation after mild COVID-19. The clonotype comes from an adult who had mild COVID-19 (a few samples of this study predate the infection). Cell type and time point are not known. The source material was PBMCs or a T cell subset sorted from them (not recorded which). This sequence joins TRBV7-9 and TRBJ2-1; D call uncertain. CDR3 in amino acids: CASSQDSSYNEQFF. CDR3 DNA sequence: TGTGCCAGCAGCCAGGATAGCTCCTACAATGAGCAGTTCTTC. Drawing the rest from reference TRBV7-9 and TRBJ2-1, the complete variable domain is DTGVSQNPRHKITKRGQNVTFRCDPISEHNRLYWYRQTLGQGPEFLTYFQNEAQLEKSRLLSDRFSAERPKGSFSTLEIQRTEQGDSAMYLCASSQDSSYNEQFFGPGTRLTVL.